Each of the 23 T cell receptor beta chains below was sequenced from the same sample in a study of T cells in Graves' hyperthyroidism and ophthalmopathy. Amplified regions were TCR beta CDR3 sequences from RNA transcripts. TCR CDR3 underwent first-round RT-PCR with the HTBI primer set. Each CDR3 protein is one row after TCRdb ran MiXCR on the multiplex PCR reads. The data hold some 500,000 distinct CDR3 sequences, with 24% observed a single time. The sequencing input was blood. Receptors were obtained from a young woman with Graves' ophthalmopathy.

The V gene is TRBV28, the J gene TRBJ2-5; 9 bases line up with TRBD2. Germline V gives CDR1 MDHEN, CDR2 SYDVKM. With 6 bases clipped from V and 2 bases from J, the junction kept 7 bases outside the gene matches. The CDR3 loop spans 15 amino acids. The CDR3 coding sequence is TGTGCCAGCAGAGCTGCGGGAGGGTGGCAAGAGACCCAGTACTTC. Translated: CASRAAGGWQETQYF.

This clonotype has ten or more counts. This rearrangement joins TRBV6-5 to TRBJ2-7; D might be TRBD1 (5 bases). In germline, CDR1 is MNHEY, CDR2 SVGAGI. CDR3 length: 14 amino acids. The V gene lost 2 bases and the J gene lost 2 bases, with 10 bases spanning the gap. The CDR3 bases are TGTGCCAGCAGTTACCTACAGGACACCTACGAGCAGTACTTC. It codes for CASSYLQDTYEQYF.

This clonotype has at least ten counts. The V and J genes are TRBV28 and TRBJ1-1, with D possibly being TRBD1 (5 bases). Trimming left V 6 bases short and J 0 bases short, with 11 bases between. The CDR3 contains 14 residues. Per the germline V gene, CDR1 is MDHEN and CDR2 is SYDVKM. The CDR3 DNA follows: TGTGCCAGCAGCGCCAGGGTAATGAACACTGAAGCTTTCTTT. Translated, it gives CASSARVMNTEAFF.

The chain joins TRBV27 to TRBJ1-2; 7 bases are shared with TRBD1. Germline CDR1 is MNHEY and CDR2 is SMNVEV (reference sequence). The CDR3 runs to 13 residues. V shed 6 bases, J shed 11 bases, and the junction held 12 bases outside the gene matches. CDR3 coding DNA: TGTGCCAGCAGGCGACAGGGTATGACGGGATACACCTTC. Residues: CASRRQGMTGYTF.

In DNA, the CDR3 is TGTGCCAGCTCACAAGAGGGGAGGGAGACCCAGTACTTC. This encodes CASSQEGRETQYF. The gene calls are TRBV18 and TRBJ2-5; weak D call: TRBD2 (6 bases). The CDR3 is 13 residues long. Germline V lookup: CDR1 KGHSH, CDR2 LQKENI. V was trimmed by 4 bases and J by 5 bases, leaving 11 bases between them.

In its sample, this clonotype was seen a few times. J is TRBJ2-3 and V is TRBV11-1; D is unresolved. This CDR3 spans 14 amino acids. Germline loops: CDR1 SGHAT, CDR2 FQDESV (reference sequence). V shed 5 bases and J shed 0 bases, with 9 bases lying between them. Here the CDR3 reads CASSIHPSTDTQYF. The CDR3 DNA reads as TGTGCCAGCAGCATCCATCCTAGCACAGATACGCAGTATTTT.

This clonotype was counted at least ten times. The chain links TRBV12-3 or TRBV12-4 to TRBJ2-5, with D tentatively TRBD2 (6 bases). This CDR3 spans 14 amino acids. The V and J ends lost 5 bases and 9 bases respectively, with 19 bases between them. CDR3 amino acids: CASSRGPGWGAQYF. The CDR3 coding sequence is TGTGCCAGCAGTCGAGGACCTGGGTGGGGGGCCCAGTACTTC.

CDR3 residues: CASSFSTDTRNTGELFF. CDR3 sequence (DNA): TGTGCCAGCAGTTTTTCTACGGATACCCGAAACACCGGGGAGCTGTTTTTT. This chain uses TRBV6-2 or TRBV6-3 with TRBJ2-2; the D is unclear. This CDR3 comprises 17 residues. Trimming stripped 4 bases from V and 2 bases from J, with 17 bases between. The germline V gene has CDR1 MNHEY and CDR2 SVGEGT.

The table lists this clonotype with many counts. The rearrangement uses TRBV19 and TRBJ2-3, with TRBD1 matching 8 bases. CDR1 and CDR2 from the germline V gene are LNHDA and SQIVND (reference sequence). J lost 2 bases, V lost 10 bases, and 5 bases had no gene match. CDR3 length: 13 amino acids. In DNA, the CDR3 is TGTGCCACCCGGACAGGGAACACAGATACGCAGTATTTT. Translated: CATRTGNTDTQYF. The variable domain in full, completed from reference TRBV19 and TRBJ2-3, reads DGGITQSPKYLFRKEGQNVTLSCEQNLNHDAMYWYRQDPGQGLRLIYYSQIVNDFQKGDIAEGYSVSREKKESFPLTVTSAQKNPTAFYLCATRTGNTDTQYFGPGTRLTVL.

The table lists this clonotype with many counts. The rearrangement links TRBV11-2 to TRBJ1-2; no firm D call. Germline CDR1 is SGHAT and CDR2 is FQNNGV. Trimming removed 2 bases from V and 3 bases from J, with 7 bases in between. The CDR3 sequence is 13 residues long. The CDR3 coding sequence is TGTGCCAGCAGCTTACAGTCTTACTATGGCTACACCTTC. This gives the protein CASSLQSYYGYTF.

At least ten counts were recorded for this clonotype. The chain carries TRBV12-5 and TRBJ2-7; TRBD2 matches at 8 bases. Germline V gene sequence: CDR1 LGHNT, CDR2 FRNRAP. V gave up 4 bases and J gave up 1 base; unmatched junction bases: 6. This CDR3 is built from 15 residues. CDR3 protein: CASGSPGLGSYEQYF. CDR3 nucleotide sequence: TGTGCTAGTGGTTCACCGGGACTAGGATCCTACGAGCAGTACTTC.

This clonotype came up once. The gene calls are TRBV6-1 and TRBJ2-5; 11 bases align to TRBD2. Germline V gene sequence: CDR1 MNHNS, CDR2 SASEGT. With V trimmed by 6 bases and J by 4 bases, 4 bases remained unmatched. There are 14 residues in the CDR3. CDR3 DNA: TGTGCCAGCAGGGGACTAGCGGAGGGAGAGACCCAGTACTTC. As protein: CASRGLAEGETQYF.

This clonotype has just a few counts. Here the CDR3 reads CATSRDRAVANYGYTF. In DNA, the CDR3 is TGTGCCACCAGCAGAGATCGGGCAGTAGCTAACTATGGCTACACCTTC. V gene TRBV15 combines with J gene TRBJ1-2; D remains unclear. Germline V gene lookup returns CDR1 LNHNV and CDR2 YYDKDF (reference sequence). The CDR3 loop spans 16 amino acids. Trimming removed 0 bases at V and 0 bases at J, with 11 bases between.

This clonotype appeared a few times. This chain links TRBV12-3 or TRBV12-4 with TRBJ2-7, with D perhaps TRBD2 (6 bases). This CDR3 spans 12 amino acids. V gave up 6 bases and J gave up 5 bases, with 11 bases separating them. The CDR3 loop reads CASRRGENEQYF. CDR3 in DNA: TGTGCCAGCAGGCGCGGGGAAAACGAGCAGTACTTC.

This clonotype has ten or more counts. The chain employs TRBV7-9 and TRBJ1-2; D may be TRBD1 (5 bases). CDR1 is SEHNR and CDR2 is FQNEAQ in the germline V gene (reference sequence). The CDR3 contains 15 residues. V was shortened by 4 bases and J by 2 bases, with 14 bases between the two germline ends. Here the CDR3 reads CASSYPYRPNYGYTF. Written as DNA, the CDR3 is TGTGCCAGCAGCTACCCCTACAGGCCAAACTATGGCTACACCTTC.

This clonotype was counted ten times or more. The V and J genes are TRBV6-1 and TRBJ1-1; maybe TRBD1 (6 bases). The germline V gene has CDR1 MNHNS and CDR2 SASEGT. The germline V and J ends were trimmed by 6 bases and 1 base, with 18 bases remaining between them. This CDR3 is 16 amino acids long. The CDR3: CASSPSIGQRNTEAFF. CDR3 nucleotides: TGTGCCAGCAGCCCCTCTATCGGACAGAGGAACACTGAAGCTTTCTTT.

There are a few counts of this clonotype. The J gene is TRBJ1-2, the V gene TRBV2, with D hard to call. Germline V CDR1 and CDR2: SNHLY, FYNNEI. Trimming cost V 7 bases and J 8 bases, with 17 bases left between them. The CDR3 sequence is 13 residues long. In DNA, the CDR3 is TGTGCCAGCAATTCCCTTACAGCCGGAGGCTACACCTTC. This codes for CASNSLTAGGYTF.

The V gene is TRBV6-1, the J gene TRBJ2-5, with 7 nucleotides matching TRBD2. Germline CDR1 MNHNS, CDR2 SASEGT. The ends lost 6 bases at V and 4 bases at J; junction bases unmatched: 5. This CDR3 is 13 amino acids long. CDR3 sequence reads: CASRATSAETQYF. The CDR3 region has the DNA TGTGCCAGCAGGGCTACTAGCGCAGAGACCCAGTACTTC.

This clonotype was seen repeatedly, ten times or more. V gene TRBV6-1 combines with J gene TRBJ2-5; 9 bases align to TRBD2. The CDR3 runs 15 residues. Germline assignment: CDR1 MNHNS and CDR2 SASEGT. Unmatched junction bases numbered 10, after V lost 6 bases and J lost 5 bases. The CDR3 DNA is TGTGCCAGCAGAGGGGTAGCGGGGGTTCGGGAGACCCAGTACTTC. This encodes CASRGVAGVRETQYF.

J is TRBJ1-5 and V is TRBV28, with no clear D. Deletions cut 9 bases from V and 1 base from J, with 22 bases between. The CDR3 has 17 amino acids. The germline V gene has CDR1 MDHEN and CDR2 SYDVKM. CDR3: CASTQRVGFFSNQPQHF. The DNA for the CDR3 is TGTGCCAGTACCCAACGTGTAGGGTTTTTCAGCAATCAGCCCCAGCATTTT.

The chain has TRBV4-3 and TRBJ2-7, with D tentatively TRBD2 (6 bases). Trimming stripped 1 base from V and 5 bases from J, with 12 bases between. This CDR3 has 14 amino acids. Germline CDR1 reads LGHNA; CDR2 reads YSLEER. In DNA form, the CDR3 reads TGCGCCAGCAGCCAAGCCTCACTAGCAAACGAGCAGTACTTC. Residues: CASSQASLANEQYF.

This clonotype was counted ten times or more. The V and J genes are TRBV29-1 and TRBJ2-5, with 10 bases fitting TRBD2. Germline V CDR1 and CDR2: SQVTM, ANQGSEA. The V gene end was trimmed by 4 bases and the J gene end by 2 bases; junction bases not matched to a gene: 13. CDR3 length: 17 amino acids. The CDR3 sequence: CSVVKGWTSGEQETQYF. CDR3 bases: TGCAGCGTTGTGAAGGGCTGGACTAGCGGAGAACAAGAGACCCAGTACTTC.

Ten or more counts support this clonotype. The CDR3 DNA reads TGCGCCAGCAGTGAGACAGGGAGGAACACTGAAGCTTTCTTT. Translation gives CASSETGRNTEAFF. V gene TRBV10-1 combines with J gene TRBJ1-1; D is perhaps TRBD1 (6 bases). V was pared by 2 bases and J by 1 base, with 8 bases between. Per the germline V gene, CDR1 is WNHNN and CDR2 is SYGVQD (reference sequence). The CDR3 length is 14 residues.